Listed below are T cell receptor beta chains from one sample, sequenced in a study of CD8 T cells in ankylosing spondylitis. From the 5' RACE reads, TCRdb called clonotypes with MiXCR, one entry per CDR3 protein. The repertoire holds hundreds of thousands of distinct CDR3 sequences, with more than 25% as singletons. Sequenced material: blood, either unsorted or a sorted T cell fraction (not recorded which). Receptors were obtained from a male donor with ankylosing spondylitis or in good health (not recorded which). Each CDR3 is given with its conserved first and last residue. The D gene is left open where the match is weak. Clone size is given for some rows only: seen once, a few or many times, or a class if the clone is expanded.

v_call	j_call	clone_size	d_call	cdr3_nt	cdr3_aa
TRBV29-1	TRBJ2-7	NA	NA	TGCAGCGTTGGATCAGGGACCGAGCAGTACTTC	CSVGSGTEQYF
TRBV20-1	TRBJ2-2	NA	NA	TGCAGTGCTAGAGGGGGATTGGGGGTTGGGGAGCTGTTTTTT	CSARGGLGVGELFF
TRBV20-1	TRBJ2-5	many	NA	TGCAGTGCTAGAGTCTCTCGCTGGGAGACCCAGTACTTC	CSARVSRWETQYF
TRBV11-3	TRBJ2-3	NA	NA	TGTGCCAGCAGCCCCGGGCCGAGCACAGATACGCAGTATTTT	CASSPGPSTDTQYF
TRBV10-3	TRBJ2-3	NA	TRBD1	TGTGCCATCCGGGACAGGGTGGTTGATACGCAGTATTTT	CAIRDRVVDTQYF
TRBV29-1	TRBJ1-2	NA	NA	TGCAGCGTTGAGGGATGGCAGGGGATTGGCTACACCTTC	CSVEGWQGIGYTF
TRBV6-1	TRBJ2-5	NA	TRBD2	TGTGCCAGCAGCGACACCCTAGCGGCGACCCAAGAGACCCAGTACTTC	CASSDTLAATQETQYF
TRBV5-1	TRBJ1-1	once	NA	TGCGCCAGCAGCTTGACCGGGACGGTGAACACTGAAGCTTTCTTT	CASSLTGTVNTEAFF
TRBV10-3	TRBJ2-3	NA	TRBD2	TGTGCCATCGGGGCGGGGGGCCAATCTGCCCCAGATACGCAGTATTTT	CAIGAGGQSAPDTQYF
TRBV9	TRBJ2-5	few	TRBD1	TGTGCCAGCAGCGTATCGGCATCAGGGGGCGAGACCCAGTACTTC	CASSVSASGGETQYF
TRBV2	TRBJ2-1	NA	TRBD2	TGTGCCAGCAGTGAAAGTAGGCTAGCGGGGGGCAACAATGAGCAGTTCTTC	CASSESRLAGGNNEQFF
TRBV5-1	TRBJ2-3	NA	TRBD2	TGCGCCAGCAGCCCTAGAAGCGGGGATAAAACGCAGTATTTT	CASSPRSGDKTQYF
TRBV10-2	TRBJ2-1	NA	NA	TGCGCCAGCAGAAGGGGAGTCAATGAGCAGTTCTTC	CASRRGVNEQFF
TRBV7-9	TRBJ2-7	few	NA	TGTGCCAGCAGCCCCCGCGGGGCCCACGAGCAGTACTTC	CASSPRGAHEQYF
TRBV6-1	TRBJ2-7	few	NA	TGTGCCAGCAGCCAGACGGACCCGGTTTTGTACGAGCAGTACTTC	CASSQTDPVLYEQYF
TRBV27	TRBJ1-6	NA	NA	TGTGCCAGCAGGACCGGGGGCGATTCACCCCTCCACTTT	CASRTGGDSPLHF
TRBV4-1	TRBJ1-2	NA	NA	TGCGCCAGCAGCCAAATAGGGTCGGGGCGGCTGGGCTATGGCTACACCTTC	CASSQIGSGRLGYGYTF
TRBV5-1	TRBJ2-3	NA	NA	TGCGCCAGCAGCTTGGGACGGGAGAGGGCAGATACGCAGTATTTT	CASSLGRERADTQYF
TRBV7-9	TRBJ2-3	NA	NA	TGTGCCAGCACCTTAATGGGAGGAGATACGCAGTATTTT	CASTLMGGDTQYF
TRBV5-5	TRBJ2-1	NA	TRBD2	TGTGCCAGCAGCTGGCTGGCGGGGGGGTACAATGAGCAGTTCTTC	CASSWLAGGYNEQFF
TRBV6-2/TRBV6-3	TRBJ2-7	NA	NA	TGTGCCAGCAGTTATGGGCAGGCCTCATCCTACGAGCAGTACTTC	CASSYGQASSYEQYF
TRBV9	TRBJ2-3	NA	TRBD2	TGTGCCAGCAGCACAGGACTAGCGGGGGGCCGTAGCACAGATACGCAGTATTTT	CASSTGLAGGRSTDTQYF
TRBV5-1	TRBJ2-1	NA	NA	TGCGCCAGCAGCTTGGCCTGGACAGCCTCCTACAATGAGCAGTTCTTC	CASSLAWTASYNEQFF
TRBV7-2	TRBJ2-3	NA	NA	TGTGCCAGCAGCTTTATCGGGCCGATATTGACAAGACAGGAACCAACTAGCACAGATACGCAGTATTTT	CASSFIGPILTRQEPTSTDTQYF
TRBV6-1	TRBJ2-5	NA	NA	TGTGCCAGCGGAGGCGACGGTAGACAGCAAAAAGAGACCCAGTACTTC	CASGGDGRQQKETQYF
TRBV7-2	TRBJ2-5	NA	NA	TGTGCCAGCAGCTTAGCCTCGACAGGTCAAGAGACCCAGTACTTC	CASSLASTGQETQYF
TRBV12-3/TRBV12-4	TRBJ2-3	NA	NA	TGTGCCAGCAGCCCTGACCGAGCCGGGCAGTATTTT	CASSPDRAGQYF
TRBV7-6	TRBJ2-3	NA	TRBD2	TGTGCCAGCACCCCCCTCGGGGGGGCAGATACGCAGTATTTT	CASTPLGGADTQYF
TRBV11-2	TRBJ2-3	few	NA	TGTGCCAGCAGCCCCCCGAACACAGATACGCAGTATTTT	CASSPPNTDTQYF
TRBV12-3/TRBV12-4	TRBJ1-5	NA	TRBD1	TGTGCCAGCAGTCTCCGGGACAGGGATAGCAATCAGCCCCAGCATTTT	CASSLRDRDSNQPQHF
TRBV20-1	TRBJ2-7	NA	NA	TGCAGTGCCCCTCCCGGGGGCGCAGGAGACGAGCAGTACTTC	CSAPPGGAGDEQYF
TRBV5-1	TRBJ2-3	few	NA	TGCGCCAGCAGCCCTGGGACGGCCCGGGCAGATACGCAGTATTTT	CASSPGTARADTQYF
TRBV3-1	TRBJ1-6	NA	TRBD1	TGTGCCAGCAGCCAGCGCGGACAGGGAGCGTCAAGCCTCCACTTT	CASSQRGQGASSLHF
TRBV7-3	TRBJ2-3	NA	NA	TGTGCCAGCAGCTTTACAAGCCGGGATACGCAGTATTTT	CASSFTSRDTQYF
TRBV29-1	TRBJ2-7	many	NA	TGCAGCGTTACCACTAGCAGTTCACCCTACGAGCAGTACTTC	CSVTTSSSPYEQYF
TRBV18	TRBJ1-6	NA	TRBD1	TGTGCCAGCTCAGTCGGGACAGCGAATAATTCACCCCTCCACTTT	CASSVGTANNSPLHF
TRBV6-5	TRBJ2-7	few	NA	TGTGCCAGCAGTTACCGGCAAGGCCACGAGCAGTACTTC	CASSYRQGHEQYF
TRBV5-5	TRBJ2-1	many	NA	TGTGCCAGCAGCTTTTCAAGGACAGCCGACATGTTGTTCTTC	CASSFSRTADMLFF
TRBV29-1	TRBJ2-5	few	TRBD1	TGCAGCGTTGAATTGTACGGACAGGGAGGTGGAGAGACCCAGTACTTC	CSVELYGQGGGETQYF
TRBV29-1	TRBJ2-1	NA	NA	TGCAGCGGGGAAGGGGGTGCCCGGAATGAGCAGTTCTTC	CSGEGGARNEQFF
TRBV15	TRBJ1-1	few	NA	TGTGCCACCAGCAGAGATCGGAGGTCAGTTGAAGCTTTCTTT	CATSRDRRSVEAFF
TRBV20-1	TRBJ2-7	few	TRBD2	TGCAGTGCTGTAGAGGTAGCGGGGGGGCCGGGGGAGCAGTACTTC	CSAVEVAGGPGEQYF
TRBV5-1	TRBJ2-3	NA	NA	TGCGCCAGCAGCGGTGGGGTCCCAGCTACGCAGTATTTT	CASSGGVPATQYF
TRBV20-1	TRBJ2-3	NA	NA	TGCAGTGTCCCGGGCCCTAGGAGCACAGATACGCAGTATTTT	CSVPGPRSTDTQYF
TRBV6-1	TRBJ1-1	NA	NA	TGTGCCAGCAGCCAGCCCGGGGGCACTGAAGCTTTCTTT	CASSQPGGTEAFF
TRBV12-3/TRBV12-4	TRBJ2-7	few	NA	TGTGCCAGCAGTTTAGGGGGGCGGATCTACGAGCAGTACTTC	CASSLGGRIYEQYF
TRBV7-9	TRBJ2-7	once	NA	TGTGCCAGCAGCTTAGTTGCTTCCTACGAGCAGTACTTC	CASSLVASYEQYF